This TCR beta chain derives from a study of cytomegalovirus exposure and HLA in healthy donors. Turning to the study itself: When 300 to 400 donors were genotyped, approximately 80% of them were found to fall in the Caucasian-associated ancestry cluster. General study results and limits: Available immune exposure information covered CMV serostatus only.

Researchers ran the PCR with 60 Vbeta and 13 Jbeta primers. Profiling relied on immunoSEQ multiplex PCR, and the TCRdb table lists in-frame clones only, not all of them. The table has 160,000 or so clones, about four fifths seen once. About this clone: Its specificity is not known.

The CDR3 has 14 amino acids. Germline trimming cut 4 bases from V and 4 bases from J; bases unmatched to any gene: 5. Germline V lookup: CDR1 SGHRS, CDR2 YFSETQ. The chain joins TRBV5-1 to TRBJ2-7, with 10 bases matching TRBD2. The receptor was derived from a woman aged 50 to 60 in good health and CMV-seronegative. Source material: PBMCs. The CDR3 DNA is TGCGCCAGCAGCCCTACTAGCGGGAAGTACGAGCAGTACTTC. This codes for CASSPTSGKYEQYF.